A single sample gave rise to the 26 T cell receptor beta chains below, sequenced in a study of beta chain features in type 1 diabetes. Study-wide points: Shortening of TCRB CDR3s, moderate but significant, appeared in all four CD4+ subsets of Type 1 diabetes patients.

Reverse transcription of all isolated RNA meant that expressed TCRB transcripts were sequenced. TCRdb's table, derived via immunoSEQ multiplex PCR, lists solely in-frame clones and lacks some. In the table there are a few hundred thousand clones, roughly 17% of which are singletons. Antigens of these TCRs are unknown. Material: naive CD4+ T cells from blood. The source of these receptors is a man aged 25-40 years with type 1 diabetes.

This clone was counted a few times. The chain carries TRBV6-1 and TRBJ2-7; D gene ambiguous. The germline gives CDR1 MNHNS, CDR2 SASEGT. V dropped 6 bases and J dropped 5 bases, with 11 bases sitting between them. The CDR3 contains 12 residues. CDR3 sequence: CASRPWDHEQYF. The CDR3 nucleotides read TGTGCCAGCAGGCCGTGGGATCACGAGCAGTACTTC.

This sequence joins TRBV12-5 and TRBJ2-5, with 11 bases matching TRBD1. Germline V gene data show CDR1 as LGHNT and CDR2 as FRNRAP. This CDR3 has 14 amino acids. Trimming took 9 bases from V and 1 from J; bases not matched to a gene: 4. The CDR3 nucleotides read TGTGCTAGCTCCGGGACAGGGGGCCAAGAGACCCAGTACTTC. It is translated as CASSGTGGQETQYF.

This clone was seen only a few times. The gene calls are TRBV7-2 and TRBJ2-5; D ambiguous. This CDR3 has 11 amino acids. V lost 3 bases, J lost 12 bases, and 11 bases lay in between. Germline CDR1 reads SGHTA; CDR2 reads FQGNSA. The CDR3: CASSLSLKKYF. The CDR3 coding sequence is TGTGCCAGCAGCTTGAGTCTAAAAAAGTACTTC. Full variable domain (remainder filled in from reference TRBV7-2 and TRBJ2-5): GAGVSQSPSNKVTEKGKDVELRCDPISGHTALYWYRQSLGQGLEFLIYFQGNSAPDKSGLPSDRFSAERTGGSVSTLTIQRTQQEDSAVYLCASSLSLKKYFGPGTRLLVL.

This clone occurred a few times. V gene TRBV5-6 combines with J gene TRBJ2-3; maybe TRBD1 (5 bases). The germline V gene encodes CDR1 SGHDT and CDR2 YYEEEE. The CDR3 is 16 amino acids. Trimming stripped 4 bases from V and 4 bases from J, with 19 bases between. The CDR3 nucleotides read TGTGCCAGCAGCCCAGTACCAGGGCGAGTCGCAGATACGCAGTATTTT. As protein: CASSPVPGRVADTQYF. Supplemented by reference TRBV5-6 and TRBJ2-3, the full variable domain reads DAGVTQSPTHLIKTRGQQVTLRCSPKSGHDTVSWYQQALGQGPQFIFQYYEEEERQRGNFPDRFSGHQFPNYSSELNVNALLLGDSALYLCASSPVPGRVADTQYFGPGTRLTVL.

The chain combines TRBV30 with TRBJ1-1; weak D call: TRBD1 (6 bases). Trimming stripped 5 bases from V and 4 bases from J, with 11 bases between. Germline CDR1 and CDR2: GTSNPN and SVGIG (reference sequence). The CDR3 loop spans 12 amino acids. The CDR3 nucleotides are TGTGCCTGGTCAGGGGTAGGCACTGAAGCTTTCTTT. Translated, it gives CAWSGVGTEAFF.

Only a few counts were recorded for this clone. This chain links TRBV7-9 with TRBJ2-7; the D gene is possibly TRBD2 (6 bases). Deletions cut 8 bases from V and 3 bases from J, with 14 bases between. The CDR3 consists of 13 residues. The germline gives CDR1 SEHNR, CDR2 FQNEAQ (reference sequence). In DNA, the CDR3 is TGTGCCAGCGATAGGACTACTCACTACGAGCAGTACTTC. Translation gives CASDRTTHYEQYF. Together with reference TRBV7-9 and TRBJ2-7, the CDR3 gives the full variable domain: DTGVSQNPRHKITKRGQNVTFRCDPISEHNRLYWYRQTLGQGPEFLTYFQNEAQLEKSRLLSDRFSAERPKGSFSTLEIQRTEQGDSAMYLCASDRTTHYEQYFGPGTRLTVT.

The rearrangement joins TRBV7-8 to TRBJ1-5, with no clear D. Germline V gene lookup returns CDR1 SGHVS and CDR2 FQNEAQ. This CDR3 has 12 residues. V lost 0 bases and J lost 9, with 6 bases in between. The CDR3 region is CASSLAGWPQHF. CDR3 in DNA: TGTGCCAGCAGCTTAGCTGGATGGCCCCAGCATTTT. Full variable domain (rest looked up from reference TRBV7-8 and TRBJ1-5): GAGVSQSPRYKVAKRGQDVALRCDPISGHVSLFWYQQALGQGPEFLTYFQNEAQLDKSGLPSDRFFAERPEGSVSTLKIQRTQQEDSAVYLCASSLAGWPQHFGDGTRLSIL.

V usage is TRBV29-1 and J usage is TRBJ1-1; D is uncertain. V lost 5 bases to trimming and J lost 1 base, with 11 bases between them. Germline loops: CDR1 SQVTM, CDR2 ANQGSEA. CDR3 length: 13 amino acids. CDR3 loop: CSVHGFGNTEAFF. The CDR3 coding sequence is TGCAGCGTTCACGGCTTCGGGAACACTGAAGCTTTCTTT.

The chain combines TRBV4-3 with TRBJ2-3; D ambiguous. CDR3 size: 17 residues. V was cut by 1 base and J by 0 bases, with 14 bases left in between. CDR1 LGHNA and CDR2 YSLEER come from the germline V gene. The CDR3 bases are TGCGCCAGCAGCCAAGTCTTGCCGGGTCCTAGCACAGATACGCAGTATTTT. Translating gives CASSQVLPGPSTDTQYF.

The chain carries TRBV7-3 and TRBJ2-3; 7 nucleotides match TRBD2. With V trimmed by 6 bases and J by 0 bases, 3 bases remained unmatched. The CDR3 sequence is 14 residues long. Germline assignment: CDR1 SGHTA and CDR2 FQGTGA. The DNA for the CDR3 is TGTGCCAGCAGAAGCGGGACTAGCACAGATACGCAGTATTTT. It encodes CASRSGTSTDTQYF.

V and J are TRBV4-1 and TRBJ2-1; maybe TRBD2 (6 bases). The ends were cut back, 4 bases at V and 9 bases at J, with 13 bases in the middle. Germline CDR1 MGHRA, CDR2 YSYEKL. This CDR3 region has 13 residues. The CDR3 DNA reads as TGCGCCAGCAGCCGCGCGGGGCTGGGTGAGCAGTTCTTC. It is translated as CASSRAGLGEQFF.

The V gene is TRBV15, the J gene TRBJ1-1; no clear D gene. Germline values: CDR1 LNHNV, CDR2 YYDKDF (reference sequence). V lost 8 bases to trimming and J lost 2 bases, with 9 bases between them. The CDR3 has 12 amino acids. The CDR3 is CATGRANTEAFF. CDR3 in DNA: TGTGCCACCGGGAGGGCCAACACTGAAGCTTTCTTT.

This clone was detected once. This chain joins TRBV5-1 and TRBJ2-5; D is possibly TRBD1 or TRBD2 (6 bases each). V was cut by 4 bases and J by 2 bases, with 15 bases left in between. Germline V gene sequence: CDR1 SGHRS, CDR2 YFSETQ. The CDR3 covers 15 residues. The CDR3 is CASSGGETGQETQYF. DNA of the CDR3: TGCGCCAGCAGCGGAGGGGAGACAGGTCAAGAGACCCAGTACTTC.

In its sample, this clone was seen a few times. The V call is TRBV12-5, the J call TRBJ1-2; 7 bases are a match to TRBD1. The trim removed 6 bases at V and 11 bases at J, leaving 9 bases unmatched. This CDR3 region has 12 residues. CDR1 and CDR2 from the germline V gene are LGHNT and FRNRAP. The CDR3 spells CASGLPGQTYTF. The CDR3 DNA reads as TGTGCTAGTGGCCTTCCGGGACAGACTTACACCTTC. Full variable domain (outside the CDR3, taken from reference TRBV12-5 and TRBJ1-2): DARVTQTPRHKVTEMGQEVTMRCQPILGHNTVFWYRQTMMQGLELLAYFRNRAPLDDSGMPKDRFSAEMPDATLATLKIQPSEPRDSAVYFCASGLPGQTYTFGSGTRLTVV.

There are a few counts of this clone. The rearrangement uses TRBV23-1 and TRBJ2-6; D is unclear. TRBV23-1 is treated as an ORF (open reading frame) with a function not yet certain. Deletions cut 2 bases from V and 0 bases from J, with 17 bases between. The CDR3 has 19 residues. The DNA for the CDR3 is TGCGCCAGCAGTCAAAGGTGGAACGGCGGAAGCTCTGGGGCCAACGTCCTGACTTTC. Translating gives CASSQRWNGGSSGANVLTF.

This clone was counted a few times. The sample carries other DNA sequences with the same CDR3. The V gene is TRBV29-1, the J gene TRBJ1-2; unclear D gene. The V gene's germline CDR1 is SQVTM and CDR2 ANQGSEA. CDR3 size: 8 residues. V lost 4 bases to trimming and J lost 7 bases, with 1 base between them. The CDR3 loop is CSVGGYTF. DNA of the CDR3: TGCAGCGTTGGTGGCTACACCTTC. Combining the CDR3 with reference TRBV29-1 and TRBJ1-2 gives the whole variable domain SAVISQKPSRDICQRGTSLTIQCQVDSQVTMMFWYRQQPGQSLTLIATANQGSEATYESGFVIDKFPISRPNLTFSTLTVSNMSPEDSSIYLCSVGGYTFGSGTRLTVV.

This clone was detected a few times. The rearrangement links TRBV19 to TRBJ1-2, with D maybe TRBD1 (6 bases). Germline V gene sequence: CDR1 LNHDA, CDR2 SQIVND (reference sequence). V gave up 7 bases and J gave up 7 bases, with 13 bases separating them. This CDR3 is 12 amino acids long. The CDR3 region has the DNA TGTGCCAGTACCCCGAACAGGGTTGGCTACACCTTC. Protein product: CASTPNRVGYTF.

The genes are TRBV4-1 and TRBJ1-2; no definite D call. Between the trimmed V and J ends, which lost 0 bases and 7 bases, there was a span of 15 bases. Germline V gene data show CDR1 as MGHRA and CDR2 as YSYEKL. The CDR3 length is 15 residues. CDR3 nucleotides: TGCGCCAGCAGCCAAGAAGCCCGATTCAGTGGTGGCTACACCTTC. Translated: CASSQEARFSGGYTF.

This clone turned up a few times. The V call is TRBV30, the J call TRBJ1-2, with 8 bases identical to TRBD1. CDR1 GTSNPN and CDR2 SVGIG come from the germline V gene (reference sequence). Trimming removed 2 bases from V and 4 bases from J; junction bases left unmatched: 3. CDR3 size: 13 residues. CDR3 sequence: CAWSRQGTYGYTF. The CDR3, as DNA: TGTGCCTGGAGTCGACAGGGGACCTATGGCTACACCTTC.

The sample holds a few counts of this clone. V usage is TRBV28 and J usage is TRBJ2-7; a weak D match, TRBD2 (5 bases). V shed 2 bases and J shed 3 bases, with 11 bases lying between them. Germline V gives CDR1 MDHEN, CDR2 SYDVKM. The length of the CDR3 is 14 residues. The CDR3 DNA follows: TGTGCCAGCAGTTTACCGGGGAAGAGCTACGAGCAGTACTTC. This translates into CASSLPGKSYEQYF.

Only a few counts were recorded for this clone. The sample contains more than one DNA sequence encoding this CDR3. CDR3 residues: CAWSVSAYGYTF. CDR3 DNA sequence: TGTGCCTGGAGTGTTAGTGCCTATGGCTACACCTTC. The V gene is TRBV30, the J gene TRBJ1-2; D is unresolved. The V end lost 0 bases, the J end lost 4 bases, and 6 bases lay between the germline ends. Germline V gene sequence: CDR1 GTSNPN, CDR2 SVGIG (reference sequence). The CDR3 has 12 amino acids.

V gene TRBV11-2 combines with J gene TRBJ1-2, with D unclear. V shed 4 bases and J shed 2 bases, with 11 bases lying between them. The CDR3 extends over 14 amino acids. Germline assignment: CDR1 SGHAT and CDR2 FQNNGV. Here the CDR3 reads CASSSPGENYGYTF. The CDR3 nucleotides read TGTGCCAGCAGCTCCCCCGGGGAAAACTATGGCTACACCTTC.

V usage is TRBV7-2 and J usage is TRBJ2-1; D call uncertain. V was shortened by 3 bases and J by 1 base, with 7 bases between the two germline ends. This CDR3 spans 14 amino acids. Germline V gene data show CDR1 as SGHTA and CDR2 as FQGNSA. The chain's CDR3 is CASSFDGSYNEQFF. CDR3 DNA sequence: TGTGCCAGCAGCTTTGACGGTTCCTACAATGAGCAGTTCTTC.

V is TRBV29-1 and J is TRBJ1-1; D not certain. Germline CDR1 is SQVTM and CDR2 is ANQGSEA. This CDR3 has 12 amino acids. Deletions cut 5 bases from V and 3 bases from J, with 10 bases between. The chain's CDR3 is CSVTYGDTEAFF. DNA of the CDR3: TGCAGCGTTACCTACGGGGACACTGAAGCTTTCTTT. Complete variable domain (other parts from reference TRBV29-1 and TRBJ1-1): SAVISQKPSRDICQRGTSLTIQCQVDSQVTMMFWYRQQPGQSLTLIATANQGSEATYESGFVIDKFPISRPNLTFSTLTVSNMSPEDSSIYLCSVTYGDTEAFFGQGTRLTVV.

This clone showed up just a few times. The identical CDR3 is also encoded by other nucleotide sequences in the sample. The V call is TRBV5-6, the J call TRBJ2-1; the D is unclear. Trimming stripped 1 base from V and 6 bases from J, with 2 bases between. The germline V gene has CDR1 SGHDT and CDR2 YYEEEE. This CDR3 comprises 11 residues. Written as DNA, the CDR3 is TGTGCCAGCAGCTTGTTCAATGAGCAGTTCTTC. It translates to CASSLFNEQFF.

Comments on this clone: This sample also contains other DNA sequences that code for the same CDR3. This chain uses TRBV29-1 with TRBJ2-3, with 7 bases aligning to TRBD1. V dropped 4 bases and J dropped 4; count of bases not matched to a gene: 2. Germline CDR1 SQVTM, CDR2 ANQGSEA. The CDR3 runs to 12 residues. CDR3 loop: CSVGQGPDTQYF. The DNA of the CDR3 is TGCAGCGTTGGACAGGGCCCAGATACGCAGTATTTT.